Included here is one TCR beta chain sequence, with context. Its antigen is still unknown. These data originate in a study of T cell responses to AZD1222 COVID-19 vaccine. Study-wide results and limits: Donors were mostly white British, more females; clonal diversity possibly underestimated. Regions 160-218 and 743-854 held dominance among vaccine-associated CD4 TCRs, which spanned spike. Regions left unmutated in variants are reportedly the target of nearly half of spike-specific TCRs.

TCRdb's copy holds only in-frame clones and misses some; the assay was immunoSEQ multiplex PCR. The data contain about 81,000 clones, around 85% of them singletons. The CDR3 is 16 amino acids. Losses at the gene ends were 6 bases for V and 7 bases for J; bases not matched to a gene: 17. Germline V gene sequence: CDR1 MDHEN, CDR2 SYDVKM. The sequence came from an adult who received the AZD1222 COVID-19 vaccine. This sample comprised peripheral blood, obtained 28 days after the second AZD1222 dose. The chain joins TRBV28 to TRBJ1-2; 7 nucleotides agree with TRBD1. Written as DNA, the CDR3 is TGTGCCAGCAGGTTTTTGGCCGGGACAGCGCTGGGTGGCTACACCTTC. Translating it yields CASRFLAGTALGGYTF.